This passage covers 4 T cell receptor beta chains from one sample sequenced in a study of siplizumab effects on memory and regulatory T cells. These TCRs are of unknown antigen specificity. Profiled with immunoSEQ multiplex PCR; TCRdb holds only in-frame clones, not every one. The repertoire includes under 20,000 clones, 40% to 55% of them detected once, and under 5% sits in the top ten. The cells of the mixed lymphocyte reaction underwent an approximately six-day coculture at 37°C. Sequenced input: CFSE-low (dividing) CD4+ T cells sorted from an allogeneic mixed lymphocyte reaction. These TCRs come from a human donor in good health; the cells came from an allogeneic mixed lymphocyte reaction.

V usage is TRBV7-3 and J usage is TRBJ2-1; 7 nucleotides match TRBD2. J gave up 6 bases and V 0 bases, and 5 bases lay outside the gene matches. The CDR3 is 15 residues long. CDR1 and CDR2 (germline): SGHTA, FQGTGA. The CDR3 coding sequence is TGTGCCAGCAGCTTAACCGCAGGGAGGGTCAATGAGCAGTTCTTC. The encoded protein is CASSLTAGRVNEQFF.

This clone was observed a handful of times. This chain joins TRBV19 and TRBJ1-6, with TRBD1 matching 7 bases. J was trimmed by 8 bases and V by 3 bases; bases with no gene match: 7. In germline, CDR1 is LNHDA, CDR2 SQIVND (reference sequence). The CDR3 is 15 residues long. For the CDR3, the DNA is TGTGCCAGTAGTATTGGAGACAGGGAATATTCACCCCTCCACTTT. Protein sequence: CASSIGDREYSPLHF.

This clone was found a few times. The gene calls are TRBV30 and TRBJ2-7; D is possibly TRBD1 (6 bases). The CDR3 is made up of 12 amino acids. CDR1 GTSNPN and CDR2 SVGIG come from the germline V gene (reference sequence). Trimming pared 8 bases from V and 7 bases from J, leaving 18 bases between. CDR3 sequence: CAPRFGGWEQYF. The CDR3 DNA is TGTGCCCCCCGGTTTGGGGGCTGGGAGCAGTACTTC.

This clone was recorded a few times. The V call is TRBV18, the J call TRBJ2-5; the D gene could be TRBD1 or TRBD2 (6 bases each). With 0 bases removed from V and 2 bases from J, the gap between germline ends came to 16 bases. The CDR3 length is 17 residues. CDR1 and CDR2 from the germline V gene are KGHSH and LQKENI. CDR3 sequence reads: CASSPPTGAGPQETQYF. For the CDR3, the DNA is TGTGCCAGCTCACCACCTACGGGGGCAGGGCCGCAAGAGACCCAGTACTTC.